This is a list of T cell receptor beta chains from one sample in a study of T cell responses to AZD1222 COVID-19 vaccine. Only in-frame clones appear in the TCRdb table, and some are missing; sequencing was by immunoSEQ multiplex PCR. The sample shows 95,000 to 150,000 clones, about 91% of them seen only once. The sequences come from peripheral blood, collected on day 0 of AZD1222 vaccination. These receptors originate from an adult in good health. CDR3s leave out the opening cysteine and the closing phenylalanine or tryptophan. The D gene is left open where the match is weak.

J	V	length	D	CDR3
TRBJ1-6	TRBV5-4	14	TRBD1	ASSSDPGGAYSPLH
TRBJ2-1	TRBV2	12	NA	ASSVRSWGNEQF
TRBJ1-1	TRBV27	11	NA	ASTQSHGTEAF
TRBJ1-5	TRBV27	15	NA	ASSPRPDAGFNQPQH
TRBJ1-2	TRBV9	14	TRBD1	ASSVAKTGSNHGYT
TRBJ1-6	TRBV6-4	12	NA	ASSDRRGNSPLH
TRBJ1-3	TRBV6-5	14	NA	ASSYGQTNSGNTIY
TRBJ1-5	TRBV19	13	TRBD1	ASSPTGFDNQPQH
TRBJ1-6	TRBV6-5	14	NA	ASSYSWTSYNSPLH
TRBJ2-7	TRBV4-3	14	NA	ASSQRGTKSSYEQY
TRBJ1-3	TRBV6-2/TRBV6-3	16	TRBD1	ASSYPELDRGPGNTIY
TRBJ1-6	TRBV12-3/TRBV12-4	11	NA	ASSPGADSPLH
TRBJ2-2	TRBV28	11	NA	ASSVGPSRELF
TRBJ1-1	TRBV5-1	11	NA	ASSLRANTEAF
TRBJ2-3	TRBV19	14	NA	ATLTTRGGLPDTQY
TRBJ2-1	TRBV13	14	NA	ASSLGVLSSYNEQF
TRBJ2-7	TRBV19	12	TRBD1	ASSSGTGAYEQY
TRBJ2-5	TRBV9	13	TRBD2	ASSVVAGNQETQY
TRBJ2-1	TRBV7-6	12	NA	ASSLGPSVYEQF
TRBJ1-1	TRBV20-1	13	TRBD1	SASGSQGAMAEAF
TRBJ1-1	TRBV5-6	12	NA	ASSLVSMNTEAF
TRBJ2-7	TRBV27	11	NA	ASSPFTSYEQY
TRBJ2-5	TRBV5-1	14	TRBD2	ASSLGGAGSEETQY
TRBJ1-4	TRBV28	13	TRBD1	ASSSGTGPNEKLF
TRBJ1-5	TRBV5-3	16	NA	ARSLGLRALYSNQPQH